A selection of T cell receptor beta chains follows, all from one sample in a study of cytomegalovirus exposure and HLA in healthy donors. Only in-frame clones appear in the TCRdb table, and some are missing; sequencing was by immunoSEQ multiplex PCR. The repertoire has approximately 120,000 clones, around four fifths of them found once; the top ten carry around 20%. Material for sequencing was PBMCs. The receptors were sampled from a man between 18 and 29 years old in good health and CMV-seropositive. Each CDR3 is given with its conserved first and last residue. The order of the fields is CDR3 protein, CDR3 DNA, V gene, clone size, D gene, J gene, CDR3 length. The D gene is left open where the match is weak. Size tells how often a clone was seen (once, few, many) or the class of an expanded clone, and some rows leave it out.

CDR3 protein: CASSLSTYEQYF
CDR3 DNA: TGTGCCAGCAGTTTATCAACATACGAGCAGTACTTC
V gene: TRBV28
clone size: once
D gene: .
J gene: TRBJ2-7
CDR3 length: 12

CDR3 protein: CASSEALRTGGYEQYF
CDR3 DNA: TGTGCCAGCAGTGAAGCGCTTAGGACAGGGGGCTACGAGCAGTACTTC
V gene: TRBV2
clone size: once
D gene: TRBD1
J gene: TRBJ2-7
CDR3 length: 16

CDR3 protein: CASSDPLEAQETQYF
CDR3 DNA: TGTGCCAGCAGCGACCCCCTAGAAGCCCAAGAGACCCAGTACTTC
V gene: TRBV9
clone size: .
D gene: .
J gene: TRBJ2-5
CDR3 length: 15

CDR3 protein: CASSLFGQATDTQYF
CDR3 DNA: TGCGCCAGCAGCTTGTTCGGACAAGCGACAGATACGCAGTATTTT
V gene: TRBV5-1
clone size: once
D gene: .
J gene: TRBJ2-3
CDR3 length: 15

CDR3 protein: CASSLRGWNGYTF
CDR3 DNA: TGTGCCAGCAGTTTAAGAGGGTGGAATGGCTACACCTTC
V gene: TRBV27
clone size: .
D gene: .
J gene: TRBJ1-2
CDR3 length: 13

CDR3 protein: CASSSTGEGEQYF
CDR3 DNA: TGTGCCAGCAGCTCGACAGGGGAGGGCGAGCAGTACTTC
V gene: TRBV7-7
clone size: once
D gene: .
J gene: TRBJ2-7
CDR3 length: 13

CDR3 protein: CASSQEASGGGTDTQYF
CDR3 DNA: TGCGCCAGCAGCCAAGAGGCTAGCGGGGGAGGCACAGATACGCAGTATTTT
V gene: TRBV4-1
clone size: .
D gene: TRBD2
J gene: TRBJ2-3
CDR3 length: 17

CDR3 protein: CAGSDWGGGPYNSPLHF
CDR3 DNA: TGTGCCGGCAGTGATTGGGGGGGAGGGCCTTATAATTCACCCCTCCACTTT
V gene: TRBV6-1
clone size: once
D gene: .
J gene: TRBJ1-6
CDR3 length: 17

CDR3 protein: CASSPPLGRGGNIQYF
CDR3 DNA: TGTGCCAGCAGCCCCCCGCTCGGCAGGGGAGGGAACATTCAGTACTTC
V gene: TRBV7-9
clone size: .
D gene: .
J gene: TRBJ2-4
CDR3 length: 16

CDR3 protein: CASKTGSGYGYTF
CDR3 DNA: TGTGCCAGCAAGACAGGGTCGGGCTATGGCTACACCTTC
V gene: TRBV2
clone size: few
D gene: TRBD1
J gene: TRBJ1-2
CDR3 length: 13

CDR3 protein: CATSRDFRQGDTEAFF
CDR3 DNA: TGTGCCACCAGCAGAGATTTTAGGCAGGGTGACACTGAAGCTTTCTTT
V gene: TRBV15
clone size: .
D gene: .
J gene: TRBJ1-1
CDR3 length: 16

CDR3 protein: CAWMRTENTEAFF
CDR3 DNA: TGTGCCTGGATGCGAACAGAGAACACTGAAGCTTTCTTT
V gene: TRBV30
clone size: .
D gene: .
J gene: TRBJ1-1
CDR3 length: 13

CDR3 protein: CASSSAPSSYEQYF
CDR3 DNA: TGTGCCAGCAGCAGCGCTCCCTCGTCCTACGAGCAGTACTTC
V gene: TRBV13
clone size: .
D gene: .
J gene: TRBJ2-7
CDR3 length: 14

CDR3 protein: CASSQDHLGRGGYTF
CDR3 DNA: TGTGCCAGCAGCCAAGATCACCTTGGCAGAGGAGGCTACACCTTC
V gene: TRBV14
clone size: few
D gene: .
J gene: TRBJ1-2
CDR3 length: 15

CDR3 protein: CASSEAWDRGGTF
CDR3 DNA: TGTGCCAGCAGTGAGGCCTGGGACAGGGGAGGAACCTTC
V gene: TRBV2
clone size: .
D gene: TRBD1
J gene: TRBJ1-2
CDR3 length: 13

CDR3 protein: CASSPGQGPEAFF
CDR3 DNA: TGTGCCAGCAGCCCGGGACAGGGACCTGAAGCTTTCTTT
V gene: TRBV13
clone size: .
D gene: TRBD1
J gene: TRBJ1-1
CDR3 length: 13

CDR3 protein: CASSPGTGFGYGYTF
CDR3 DNA: TGTGCCAGCAGCCCAGGGACAGGATTCGGCTATGGCTACACCTTC
V gene: TRBV9
clone size: once
D gene: TRBD1
J gene: TRBJ1-2
CDR3 length: 15

CDR3 protein: CASSSPGQEAYEQYF
CDR3 DNA: TGTGCCAGCAGCTCCCCGGGACAGGAGGCCTACGAGCAGTACTTC
V gene: TRBV5-4
clone size: .
D gene: TRBD1
J gene: TRBJ2-7
CDR3 length: 15

CDR3 protein: CASSFLGTGPYEQYF
CDR3 DNA: TGTGCCAGCAGTTTCCTCGGGACAGGGCCCTACGAGCAGTACTTC
V gene: TRBV7-3
clone size: .
D gene: TRBD1
J gene: TRBJ2-7
CDR3 length: 15

CDR3 protein: CASKGGSDTQYF
CDR3 DNA: TGCGCCAGCAAAGGGGGTTCAGATACGCAGTATTTT
V gene: TRBV10-2
clone size: .
D gene: .
J gene: TRBJ2-3
CDR3 length: 12

CDR3 protein: CASSTKGLGWNTGELFF
CDR3 DNA: TGTGCCAGTAGTACCAAGGGACTAGGATGGAACACCGGGGAGCTGTTTTTT
V gene: TRBV19
clone size: .
D gene: TRBD2
J gene: TRBJ2-2
CDR3 length: 17

CDR3 protein: CASSRLAVKSGELFF
CDR3 DNA: TGCGCCAGCAGTCGACTAGCGGTTAAATCGGGGGAGCTGTTTTTT
V gene: TRBV5-1
clone size: .
D gene: TRBD2
J gene: TRBJ2-2
CDR3 length: 15

CDR3 protein: CASSSGTGGTEAFF
CDR3 DNA: TGCGCCAGCAGCTCCGGGACAGGGGGCACTGAAGCTTTCTTT
V gene: TRBV5-1
clone size: .
D gene: TRBD1
J gene: TRBJ1-1
CDR3 length: 14

CDR3 protein: CATSPRTGGYEQYF
CDR3 DNA: TGTGCCACCAGCCCCAGGACAGGGGGCTACGAGCAGTACTTC
V gene: TRBV15
clone size: .
D gene: TRBD1
J gene: TRBJ2-7
CDR3 length: 14

CDR3 protein: CATSQVGLSYEQYF
CDR3 DNA: TGTGCCACCAGCCAAGTGGGACTCTCCTACGAGCAGTACTTC
V gene: TRBV15
clone size: .
D gene: .
J gene: TRBJ2-7
CDR3 length: 14

CDR3 protein: CASSEYSGGVTQYF
CDR3 DNA: TGTGCCAGCAGTGAATATAGCGGGGGGGTGACCCAGTACTTC
V gene: TRBV25-1
clone size: .
D gene: TRBD2
J gene: TRBJ2-5
CDR3 length: 14

CDR3 protein: CAITDRGQYNEQFF
CDR3 DNA: TGTGCCATCACGGACAGGGGGCAATACAATGAGCAGTTCTTC
V gene: TRBV10-3
clone size: .
D gene: TRBD1
J gene: TRBJ2-1
CDR3 length: 14

CDR3 protein: CASSGQDQGTGTQYF
CDR3 DNA: TGCGCCAGCAGTGGACAGGACCAGGGTACCGGTACGCAGTATTTT
V gene: TRBV10-1
clone size: .
D gene: .
J gene: TRBJ2-3
CDR3 length: 15

CDR3 protein: CASSQKQPGLAGGPGTGELFF
CDR3 DNA: TGCGCCAGCAGCCAAAAACAACCGGGACTAGCGGGGGGGCCCGGCACCGGGGAGCTGTTTTTT
V gene: TRBV4-1
clone size: once
D gene: TRBD2
J gene: TRBJ2-2
CDR3 length: 21

CDR3 protein: CASSQDAGLATEAFF
CDR3 DNA: TGTGCCAGCAGCCAAGATGCAGGACTCGCGACTGAAGCTTTCTTT
V gene: TRBV14
clone size: .
D gene: .
J gene: TRBJ1-1
CDR3 length: 15

CDR3 protein: CASSKDSSTDTQYF
CDR3 DNA: TGCGCCAGCAGTAAGGACAGTAGCACAGATACGCAGTATTTT
V gene: TRBV10-1
clone size: .
D gene: .
J gene: TRBJ2-3
CDR3 length: 14

CDR3 protein: CASSFWGGHNEQFF
CDR3 DNA: TGTGCCAGCAGTTTCTGGGGGGGCCACAATGAGCAGTTCTTC
V gene: TRBV28
clone size: .
D gene: .
J gene: TRBJ2-1
CDR3 length: 14

CDR3 protein: CATGGTYTEAFF
CDR3 DNA: TGTGCCACGGGGGGGACATACACTGAAGCTTTCTTT
V gene: TRBV30
clone size: .
D gene: .
J gene: TRBJ1-1
CDR3 length: 12

CDR3 protein: CASRDQTGVDTEAFF
CDR3 DNA: TGTGCCAGTAGGGACCAGACAGGGGTGGACACTGAAGCTTTCTTT
V gene: TRBV19
clone size: .
D gene: TRBD1
J gene: TRBJ1-1
CDR3 length: 15

CDR3 protein: CASSLNSGQYNEKLFF
CDR3 DNA: TGTGCCAGCAGCTTAAACTCCGGACAGTATAATGAAAAACTGTTTTTT
V gene: TRBV7-6
clone size: .
D gene: .
J gene: TRBJ1-4
CDR3 length: 16

CDR3 protein: CASSRDRGCQPQHF
CDR3 DNA: TGTGCCAGCAGCCGGGACAGGGGTTGTCAGCCCCAGCATTTT
V gene: TRBV7-3
clone size: .
D gene: TRBD1
J gene: TRBJ1-5
CDR3 length: 14

CDR3 protein: CASSPRDIYGYTF
CDR3 DNA: TGTGCCAGTAGTCCCAGGGACATCTATGGCTACACCTTC
V gene: TRBV19
clone size: .
D gene: .
J gene: TRBJ1-2
CDR3 length: 13

CDR3 protein: CASSSRGPAEAFF
CDR3 DNA: TGTGCCAGCAGCTCACGCGGGCCCGCTGAAGCTTTCTTT
V gene: TRBV11-2
clone size: .
D gene: .
J gene: TRBJ1-1
CDR3 length: 13

CDR3 protein: CASAVAGTDTQYF
CDR3 DNA: TGCGCCAGCGCTGTAGCGGGGACCGATACGCAGTATTTT
V gene: TRBV10-1
clone size: few
D gene: TRBD2
J gene: TRBJ2-3
CDR3 length: 13

CDR3 protein: CASSLSFEQFF
CDR3 DNA: TGTGCCAGCAGCTTGAGTTTTGAGCAGTTCTTC
V gene: TRBV7-2
clone size: .
D gene: .
J gene: TRBJ2-1
CDR3 length: 11

CDR3 protein: CAISEKGSVGNSPLHF
CDR3 DNA: TGTGCCATCAGTGAGAAGGGGTCTGTGGGAAATTCACCCCTCCACTTT
V gene: TRBV10-3
clone size: .
D gene: .
J gene: TRBJ1-6
CDR3 length: 16